One sample yielded the 17 T cell receptor beta chains listed below, sequenced in a study of neurological immune-mediated disorders. TCRdb re-called the 5' RACE reads with MiXCR, one entry per CDR3 protein. The sample lists about 80,000 distinct CDR3 sequences; over 4.5% were seen once. Time point meaning: longitudinal time-point 2. Source material: PBMCs. The receptor set was obtained from a woman aged 55 to 70 with multiple sclerosis.

This clonotype was seen many times. The CDR3 bases are TGTGCCAGCACCCCAGGCAGGGCCGACTATAGCAATCAGCCCCAGCATTTT. It translates to CASTPGRADYSNQPQHF. The chain employs TRBV12-3 or TRBV12-4 and TRBJ1-5, with D perhaps TRBD1 (5 bases). With 7 bases removed from V and 0 bases from J, the gap between germline ends came to 19 bases. CDR3 size: 17 residues.

This clonotype appeared a few times. The CDR3: CASSVSGGSYNEQFF. Written as DNA, the CDR3 is TGTGCCAGCAGCGTGTCAGGGGGCTCCTACAATGAGCAGTTCTTC. The chain links TRBV9 to TRBJ2-1; 7 nucleotides agree with TRBD1. V was clipped by 2 bases and J by 0 bases; unmatched bases: 2. CDR1 is SGDLS, CDR2 YYNGEE, per germline. This CDR3 is 15 amino acids long.

Ten or more counts support this clonotype. The chain uses TRBV6-5 and TRBJ2-7; 7 nucleotides align to TRBD1. Germline V gene lookup returns CDR1 MNHEY and CDR2 SVGAGI. V lost 6 bases, J lost 0 bases, and 5 bases stayed unmatched. This CDR3 is built from 14 residues. Here the CDR3 reads CASSRPGGSYEQYF. The CDR3 coding sequence is TGTGCCAGCAGCCGCCCAGGGGGCTCCTACGAGCAGTACTTC.

In its sample, this clonotype was seen many times. The V gene is TRBV4-1, the J gene TRBJ2-5, with 8 bases aligning to TRBD2. Germline V gene lookup returns CDR1 MGHRA and CDR2 YSYEKL. This CDR3 is 17 amino acids long. The junction had 10 bases not matched to a gene; V was cut back by 0 bases and J by 4 bases. The CDR3 coding sequence is TGCGCCAGCAGCCAAGAAGGCCAGCGGGGGTCTGCAGAGACCCAGTACTTC. Protein sequence: CASSQEGQRGSAETQYF.

This clonotype has ten or more counts. This chain joins TRBV9 and TRBJ1-2, with unresolved D. The CDR3 spans 11 residues. V lost 4 bases, J lost 8 bases, and 9 bases lay in between. CDR1 SGDLS and CDR2 YYNGEE come from the germline V gene. CDR3 sequence: CASSQSLGYTF. CDR3 nucleotides: TGTGCCAGCAGCCAGAGTCTCGGCTACACCTTC.

This clonotype was counted ten times or more. The chain has TRBV9 and TRBJ2-7; no firm D call. The germline V gene has CDR1 SGDLS and CDR2 YYNGEE. CDR3 length equals 13 residues. V shed 0 bases and J shed 5 bases, with 9 bases lying between them. The CDR3 DNA reads TGTGCCAGCAGCGTAGGTCAAAGAAACGAGCAGTACTTC. Translation gives CASSVGQRNEQYF.

This chain links TRBV5-8 with TRBJ2-1; TRBD2 agrees at 10 bases. V trimming: 3 bases; J trimming: 6 bases; junction bases outside the gene matches: 9. The length of the CDR3 is 16 residues. Germline CDR1 is SGHTS and CDR2 is YDEGEE. The CDR3 sequence is CASSSSSGGLLNEQFF. The CDR3, as DNA: TGTGCCAGCAGCTCGTCTAGCGGGGGCCTGCTCAATGAGCAGTTCTTC.

In this sample, this clonotype turned up many times. J is TRBJ1-6 and V is TRBV5-1; D remains unclear. This CDR3 has 15 amino acids. Looked up from germline, CDR1 is SGHRS and CDR2 is YFSETQ. V dropped 3 bases and J dropped 6 bases, with 13 bases sitting between them. For the CDR3, the DNA is TGCGCCAGCAGCTGGAACGACGGACCTAATTCACCCCTCCACTTT. Translating gives CASSWNDGPNSPLHF.

This clonotype was seen a few times. The chain has TRBV6-6 and TRBJ2-3, with a weak D call TRBD1 (5 bases). Trimming removed 10 bases from V and 5 bases from J, with 13 bases in between. The CDR3 sequence is 12 residues long. CDR1 and CDR2 from the germline V gene are MNHNY and SVGAGI (reference sequence). The CDR3 protein is CATKAGQDTQYF. DNA for the CDR3: TGTGCCACCAAAGCAGGGCAAGATACGCAGTATTTT.

Ten or more counts support this clonotype. The genes are TRBV5-1 and TRBJ2-7; possible D gene TRBD2, 5 bases. CDR3 length: 14 residues. V was cut by 2 bases and J by 6 bases, with 15 bases left in between. Germline V gene lookup returns CDR1 SGHRS and CDR2 YFSETQ. The CDR3 region is CASSLAALSGEQYF. Written as DNA, the CDR3 is TGCGCCAGCAGCTTAGCGGCGCTCAGCGGCGAGCAGTACTTC.

In this sample, this clonotype turned up many times. V gene TRBV7-6 combines with J gene TRBJ2-5, with D hard to call. CDR1 and CDR2 from the germline V gene are SGHVS and FNYEAQ. V shed 2 bases and J shed 0 bases, with 7 bases lying between them. The CDR3 consists of 14 residues. CDR3 coding DNA: TGTGCCAGCAGCTTAATGGCAGACCAAGAGACCCAGTACTTC. Translation gives CASSLMADQETQYF.

This clonotype was observed at least ten times. V is TRBV12-3 or TRBV12-4 and J is TRBJ2-7; 13 bases match TRBD2. The CDR3 runs 17 residues. The J segment lost 6 bases and the V segment lost 2 bases, leaving 10 bases of the junction unmatched. The CDR3 spells CASSLMKVGLAGVEQYF. The DNA for the CDR3 is TGTGCCAGCAGTTTAATGAAAGTTGGACTAGCGGGGGTCGAGCAGTACTTC.

This clonotype was detected many times. CDR3 bases: TGTGCCAGCAGTTCCATGACAGGGGGCAGTGAAGCTTTCTTT. Translating it yields CASSSMTGGSEAFF. The genes are TRBV12-3 or TRBV12-4 and TRBJ1-1; TRBD1 matches at 10 bases. V lost 4 bases, J lost 7 bases, and 6 bases stayed unmatched. The CDR3 is 14 residues long.

In this sample, this clonotype turned up many times. V gene TRBV6-5 combines with J gene TRBJ2-7; TRBD2 aligns across 10 bases. V shed 7 bases and J 4 bases; nucleotides not matched to a gene: 4. CDR1 is MNHEY, CDR2 SVGAGI, per germline. The CDR3 spans 13 residues. The CDR3 bases are TGTGCCAGCAAGAGCGGGGGGGCGTACGAGCAGTACTTC. It yields the protein CASKSGGAYEQYF.

The table lists this clonotype with many counts. CDR3 sequence reads: CASSNKTGGSYEQYF. CDR3 sequence (DNA): TGTGCCAGCAGCAACAAGACAGGGGGCAGCTACGAGCAGTACTTC. V and J are TRBV21-1 and TRBJ2-7; TRBD1 was called by the table and not checked on the DNA. TRBV21-1 is a pseudogene locus. CDR3 length: 15 residues.

This chain joins TRBV20-1 and TRBJ2-7; D gene uncertain. Germline-derived CDR1 and CDR2 are DFQATT and SNEGSKA (reference sequence). The CDR3 has 13 residues. Trimming shortened V by 1 base and J by 2 bases, and 9 bases separated the two germline ends. The chain's CDR3 is CSARGRFPYEQYF. Here the CDR3 DNA reads TGCAGTGCTAGAGGACGGTTCCCCTACGAGCAGTACTTC.

This clonotype has at least ten counts. The chain links TRBV6-5 to TRBJ2-1; TRBD2 aligns across 11 bases. This CDR3 contains 15 residues. The trim removed 6 bases at V and 1 base at J, leaving 2 bases unmatched. Germline CDR1 and CDR2: MNHEY and SVGAGI. The CDR3 coding sequence is TGTGCCAGCAGAGGACTAGCGGGTTCCTACAATGAGCAGTTCTTC. Translating it yields CASRGLAGSYNEQFF.